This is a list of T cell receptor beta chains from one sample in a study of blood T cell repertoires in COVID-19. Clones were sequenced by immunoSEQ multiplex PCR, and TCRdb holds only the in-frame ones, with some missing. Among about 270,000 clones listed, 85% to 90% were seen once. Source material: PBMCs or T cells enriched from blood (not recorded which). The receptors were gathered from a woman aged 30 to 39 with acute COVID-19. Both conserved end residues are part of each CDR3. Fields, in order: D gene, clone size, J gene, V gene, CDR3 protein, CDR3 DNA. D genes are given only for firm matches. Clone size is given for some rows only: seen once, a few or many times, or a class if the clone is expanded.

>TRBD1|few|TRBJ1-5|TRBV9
CASSVGTGDQPQHF
TGTGCCAGCAGCGTAGGGACAGGGGATCAGCCCCAGCATTTT
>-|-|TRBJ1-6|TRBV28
CASSLPSSYNSPLHF
TGTGCCAGCAGTCTCCCGAGCTCCTATAATTCACCCCTCCACTTT
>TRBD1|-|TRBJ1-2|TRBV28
CASSFQGAGGYGYTF
TGTGCCAGCAGTTTTCAGGGGGCAGGTGGCTATGGCTACACCTTC
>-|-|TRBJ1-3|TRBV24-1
CATSDSKVSGNTIYF
TGTGCCACCAGTGATTCTAAAGTCTCTGGAAACACCATATATTTT
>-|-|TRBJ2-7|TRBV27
CASSSAGSLEQYF
TGTGCCAGCAGTTCGGCGGGCTCACTCGAGCAGTACTTC
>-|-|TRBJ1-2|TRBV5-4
CASSLDRLVDYGYTF
TGTGCCAGCAGCTTAGACAGGCTGGTTGACTATGGCTACACCTTC
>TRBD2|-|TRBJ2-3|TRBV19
CATREAGRTDTQYF
TGTGCCACAAGAGAAGCGGGACGCACAGATACGCAGTATTTT
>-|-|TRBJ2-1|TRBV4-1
CASSQEQGSYNEQFF
TGCGCCAGCAGCCAAGAACAGGGCTCCTACAATGAGCAGTTCTTC
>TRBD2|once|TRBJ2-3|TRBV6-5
CASSMTSGGTDTQYF
TGTGCCAGCAGCATGACTAGCGGGGGCACAGATACGCAGTATTTT
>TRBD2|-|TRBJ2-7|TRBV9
CASSPGTSGDEQYF
TGTGCCAGCAGCCCCGGGACTAGCGGCGACGAGCAGTACTTC
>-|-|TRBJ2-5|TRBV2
CASSAGEGLRETQYF
TGTGCCAGCAGTGCAGGGGAAGGCCTCCGGGAGACCCAGTACTTC
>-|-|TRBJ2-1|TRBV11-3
CASSRSGTHNEQFF
TGTGCCAGCAGCCGAAGTGGGACTCACAATGAGCAGTTCTTC
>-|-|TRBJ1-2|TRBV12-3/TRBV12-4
CASSSAVYGYTF
TGTGCCAGCAGTTCGGCGGTCTATGGCTACACCTTC
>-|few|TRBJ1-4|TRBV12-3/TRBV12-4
CASSGSGEKLFF
TGTGCCAGCAGTGGGTCGGGTGAAAAACTGTTTTTT
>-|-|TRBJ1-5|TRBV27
CASSLGGTNQPQHF
TGTGCCAGCAGTTTGGGGGGGACCAATCAGCCCCAGCATTTT
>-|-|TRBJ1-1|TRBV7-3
CASSSGFNTEAFF
TGTGCCAGCAGCTCAGGATTCAACACTGAAGCTTTCTTT
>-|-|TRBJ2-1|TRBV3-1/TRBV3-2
CASSSGYEQFF
TGTGCCAGCAGCTCAGGGTATGAGCAGTTCTTC
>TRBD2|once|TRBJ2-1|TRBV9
CASAMTSGHNNEQFF
TGTGCCAGCGCGATGACTAGCGGGCACAACAATGAGCAGTTCTTC
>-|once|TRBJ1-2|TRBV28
CASYQGFEGYTF
TGTGCCAGCTATCAGGGTTTTGAGGGCTACACCTTC
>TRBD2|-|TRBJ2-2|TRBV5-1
CASRRVAGPGELFF
TGCGCCAGCAGGAGGGTAGCGGGACCCGGGGAGCTGTTTTTT
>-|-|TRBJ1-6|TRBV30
CAWNQGLFYNSPLHF
TGTGCCTGGAACCAGGGACTCTTTTATAATTCACCCCTCCACTTT
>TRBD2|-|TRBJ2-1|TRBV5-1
CASSLVSSSGTDEQFF
TGCGCCAGCAGCTTGGTATCCTCTAGCGGGACCGATGAGCAGTTCTTC
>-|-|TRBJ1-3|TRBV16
CASSQSGSSGNTIYF
TGTGCCAGCAGCCAATCTGGCAGCTCTGGAAACACCATATATTTT
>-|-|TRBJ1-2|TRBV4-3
CASSLAGDNYGYTF
TGCGCCAGCAGCCTAGCCGGGGATAACTATGGCTACACCTTC